These 11 T cell receptor beta chains came from one sample sequenced in a study of CD8 T cells in ankylosing spondylitis. TCRdb ran MiXCR on the 5' RACE reads and lists one entry per CDR3 protein. This sample has some 240,000 distinct CDR3 sequences, with around 7.8% found just once. Sequenced: blood, either unsorted or a sorted T cell fraction (not recorded which). All receptors derive from a male donor with ankylosing spondylitis or in good health (not recorded which).

This clonotype was recorded at least ten times. The rearrangement links TRBV7-9 to TRBJ2-2; tentatively, D is TRBD1 or TRBD2 (5 bases each). The germline CDR1 and CDR2 sequences are SEHNR and FQNEAQ (reference sequence). Trimming pared 4 bases from V and 8 bases from J, leaving 20 bases between. The CDR3 has 16 residues. The CDR3 spells CASSSTSGTPRGELFF. The CDR3 DNA reads TGTGCCAGCAGCTCCACTTCCGGGACCCCCAGGGGGGAGCTGTTTTTT.

This clonotype was found many times. The chain is built from TRBV7-2 and TRBJ1-6; 10 bases are a match to TRBD1. This CDR3 contains 16 residues. With V trimmed by 0 bases and J by 7 bases, 3 bases remained unmatched. Germline CDR1 SGHTA, CDR2 FQGNSA. The CDR3 region is CASSLAGTGVNSPLHF. CDR3 DNA: TGTGCCAGCAGCTTAGCAGGGACAGGGGTAAATTCACCCCTCCACTTT.

This clonotype appeared many times. The chain is built from TRBV2 and TRBJ2-7; weak D call: TRBD1 (6 bases). Trimming removed 4 bases at V and 2 bases at J, with 9 bases between. The CDR3 contains 13 residues. The germline V gene encodes CDR1 SNHLY and CDR2 FYNNEI. CDR3 DNA: TGTGCCAGCAGTGGTACAGGGACCTACGAGCAGTACTTC. Translated: CASSGTGTYEQYF.

In this sample, this clonotype turned up many times. The chain recombines TRBV29-1 with TRBJ2-1; 9 nucleotides match TRBD1. CDR3 length: 15 residues. V gave up 7 bases and J gave up 5 bases; unmatched junction bases: 12. Germline V gives CDR1 SQVTM, CDR2 ANQGSEA. The CDR3 nucleotides read TGCAGCGCTCTCCCAACAGGGGGCGTGAACAATGAGCAGTTCTTC. It translates to CSALPTGGVNNEQFF.

This clonotype was counted between two and nine times. This chain joins TRBV4-3 and TRBJ2-3; 12 bases line up with TRBD2. The trim removed 0 bases at V and 6 bases at J, leaving 4 bases unmatched. CDR3 length: 16 amino acids. The germline gives CDR1 LGHNA, CDR2 YSLEER. The CDR3 DNA sequence: TGCGCCAGCAGCCAAGACCGTCTAGCGGGGGGGGATACGCAGTATTTT. Protein product: CASSQDRLAGGDTQYF.

This clonotype was recorded a few times. The chain uses TRBV27 and TRBJ2-6; a weak D match, TRBD1 (6 bases). V lost 5 bases to trimming and J lost 4 bases, with 15 bases between them. This CDR3 contains 16 residues. The germline V gene has CDR1 MNHEY and CDR2 SMNVEV (reference sequence). CDR3 sequence reads: CASSNRASGGANVLTF. In DNA, the CDR3 is TGTGCCAGCAGTAACAGGGCCTCTGGAGGGGCCAACGTCCTGACTTTC.

This clonotype came up many times. The J gene is TRBJ2-7, the V gene TRBV5-6; D perhaps matches TRBD1 (6 bases). Germline V lookup: CDR1 SGHDT, CDR2 YYEEEE. The V end was cut by 1 base, the J end by 10 bases, with 12 bases between. The CDR3 loop spans 12 amino acids. The CDR3 reads CASSLSTGSQYF. CDR3 DNA sequence: TGTGCCAGCAGCTTGTCGACAGGATCACAGTACTTC.

This clonotype was detected once. A read error may explain this, as a much larger clone is one base away. The chain links TRBV20-1 to TRBJ2-1, with no clear D. Germline assignment: CDR1 DFQATT and CDR2 SNEGSKA (reference sequence). Trimming took off 0 bases at V and 6 bases at J, with 12 bases between the two ends. This CDR3 region has 14 residues. The CDR3, as DNA: TGCAGTGCTAGAGATCTGGGGTGGGGCAATGAGCAGTTCTTC. Translated: CSARDLGWGNEQFF.

The sample holds many counts of this clonotype. The chain is built from TRBV10-3 and TRBJ1-6; weak D call: TRBD1 (6 bases). V dropped 6 bases and J dropped 5 bases, with 11 bases sitting between them. Per the germline V gene, CDR1 is ENHRY and CDR2 is SYGVKD. CDR3 length: 14 residues. CDR3 bases: TGTGCCATCAGGGAGACAGGAGATAATTCACCCCTCCACTTT. Translated: CAIRETGDNSPLHF.

The V gene is TRBV7-2, the J gene TRBJ1-2; weak D call: TRBD1 (6 bases). The germline gives CDR1 SGHTA, CDR2 FQGNSA. Trimming removed 2 bases at V and 8 bases at J, with 12 bases between. The CDR3 spans 13 residues. CDR3 nucleotide sequence: TGTGCCAGCAGCTTAAGGGGGTCCGACGGCTACACCTTC. It encodes CASSLRGSDGYTF.

The sample holds many counts of this clonotype. The V call is TRBV19, the J call TRBJ1-5, with 10 bases lining up with TRBD1. The CDR3 is 15 amino acids. CDR1 is LNHDA and CDR2 is SQIVND in the germline V gene (reference sequence). Losses at the gene ends were 5 bases for V and 7 bases for J; bases not matched to a gene: 8. The CDR3 DNA follows: TGTGCCAGTAGTCCTGAGGACAGGGGGAACCAGCCCCAGCATTTT. Its protein is CASSPEDRGNQPQHF.